A selection of T cell receptor beta chains follows, all from one sample in a study of T-cell reconstitution after alpha-beta-depleted transplantation in children. MiXCR was run by TCRdb on the PCR reads, yielding one entry per CDR3 protein. The table lists some 640,000 distinct CDR3 sequences, 16% of them singletons. The sequencing used PBMCs from the stem cell graft donor, collected from the stem cell graft. Source of these receptors: a human donor who donated a stem cell graft to a child with acute myeloid leukemia. Both conserved end residues are part of each CDR3. A D gene is named only where the DNA matches it firmly. Where a row states a size, it is once, few, many or the class of an expanded clone; other rows omit it.

v_gene: TRBV6-5
j_gene: TRBJ1-1
abundance: many
d_gene: NA
CDR3nt: TGTGCCAGCAGTTACTCAGGACAGCAGAACACTGAAGCTTTCTTT
CDR3aa: CASSYSGQQNTEAFF

v_gene: TRBV20-1
j_gene: TRBJ2-1
abundance: many
d_gene: TRBD2
CDR3nt: TGCAGTGCTAGAGATCGGGTACTAGCGGGGAAGACCTACAATGAGCAGTTCTTC
CDR3aa: CSARDRVLAGKTYNEQFF

v_gene: TRBV12-3/TRBV12-4
j_gene: TRBJ1-5
abundance: NA
d_gene: NA
CDR3nt: TGTGCCAGCAGTCCATCTGCAGGCGGGGAACAGCCCCAGCATTTT
CDR3aa: CASSPSAGGEQPQHF

v_gene: TRBV20-1
j_gene: TRBJ1-2
abundance: many
d_gene: NA
CDR3nt: TGCAGTGCTAGCGGCAGGTTCGATGGCTACACCTTC
CDR3aa: CSASGRFDGYTF

v_gene: TRBV20-1
j_gene: TRBJ1-1
abundance: many
d_gene: TRBD1
CDR3nt: TGCAGTGCTAGAGGCATGACAGGGCTAAACACTGAAGCTTTCTTT
CDR3aa: CSARGMTGLNTEAFF

v_gene: TRBV5-5
j_gene: TRBJ2-2
abundance: NA
d_gene: NA
CDR3nt: TGTGCCAGCAGCTTAACGCGACAGAACACCGGGGAGCTGTTTTTT
CDR3aa: CASSLTRQNTGELFF

v_gene: TRBV2
j_gene: TRBJ1-1
abundance: NA
d_gene: NA
CDR3nt: TGTGCCAGCAGTGAATCCCCCGAAGCTTTCTTT
CDR3aa: CASSESPEAFF

v_gene: TRBV10-3
j_gene: TRBJ2-1
abundance: many
d_gene: NA
CDR3nt: TGTGCCATCAGTGAGTCCAAGGGACCCAGCTCCTACAATGAGCAGTTCTTC
CDR3aa: CAISESKGPSSYNEQFF

v_gene: TRBV20-1
j_gene: TRBJ1-2
abundance: many
d_gene: TRBD1
CDR3nt: TGCAGTGCGGACGACAGGGGATACCGCTATGGCTACACCTTC
CDR3aa: CSADDRGYRYGYTF

v_gene: TRBV12-3/TRBV12-4
j_gene: TRBJ1-5
abundance: few
d_gene: NA
CDR3nt: TGTGCCAGCAGTTTGAACAGGGAGCCCAATCAGCCCCAGCATTTT
CDR3aa: CASSLNREPNQPQHF

v_gene: TRBV12-3/TRBV12-4
j_gene: TRBJ1-5
abundance: many
d_gene: TRBD1
CDR3nt: TGTGCCAGCGGGGGAGGGACAGGGGATCAGCCCCAGCATTTT
CDR3aa: CASGGGTGDQPQHF

v_gene: TRBV7-6
j_gene: TRBJ1-1
abundance: many
d_gene: TRBD1
CDR3nt: TGTGCCAGCAGCCCGTCTTTGAGACAGGGTGAAGCTTTCTTT
CDR3aa: CASSPSLRQGEAFF

v_gene: TRBV28
j_gene: TRBJ1-2
abundance: NA
d_gene: NA
CDR3nt: TGTGCCAGCAGTTTATTCAGGGGTGGCTACACCTTC
CDR3aa: CASSLFRGGYTF

v_gene: TRBV9
j_gene: TRBJ2-3
abundance: NA
d_gene: NA
CDR3nt: TGTGCCAGCAGCGTACTGGGTTCGGCGGCGGGGACAGATACGCAGTATTTT
CDR3aa: CASSVLGSAAGTDTQYF

v_gene: TRBV9
j_gene: TRBJ2-1
abundance: many
d_gene: TRBD1
CDR3nt: TGTGCCAGCAGCGCCCGGACAGGGGGCGCCTACAATGAGCAGTTCTTC
CDR3aa: CASSARTGGAYNEQFF

v_gene: TRBV20-1
j_gene: TRBJ2-5
abundance: NA
d_gene: NA
CDR3nt: TGCAGTGCTAATGTCCCCGGACAACAAGAGACCCAGTACTTC
CDR3aa: CSANVPGQQETQYF

v_gene: TRBV7-9
j_gene: TRBJ1-1
abundance: few
d_gene: NA
CDR3nt: TGTGCCAGCAGCTTAGCCCCTGAAGCTTTCTTT
CDR3aa: CASSLAPEAFF

v_gene: TRBV11-2
j_gene: TRBJ2-1
abundance: few
d_gene: TRBD2
CDR3nt: TGTGCCAGCAGCTTAACGGGGGGGCTGCATGAGCAGTTCTTC
CDR3aa: CASSLTGGLHEQFF

v_gene: TRBV4-3
j_gene: TRBJ1-1
abundance: few
d_gene: NA
CDR3nt: TGCGCCAGCAGCCAATCGTTAGACACTGAAGCTTTCTTT
CDR3aa: CASSQSLDTEAFF

v_gene: TRBV20-1
j_gene: TRBJ2-1
abundance: many
d_gene: NA
CDR3nt: TGCAGTGCTACCCCAAATGAGCAGTTCTTC
CDR3aa: CSATPNEQFF

v_gene: TRBV19
j_gene: TRBJ1-2
abundance: many
d_gene: TRBD1
CDR3nt: TGTGCCAGTAGTCAAGGACAGGGGAATGGCTACACCTTC
CDR3aa: CASSQGQGNGYTF

v_gene: TRBV12-3/TRBV12-4
j_gene: TRBJ1-5
abundance: NA
d_gene: TRBD1
CDR3nt: TGTGCCAGCAGTGCAACCGGGACAGCTCAAGATCAGCCCCAGCATTTT
CDR3aa: CASSATGTAQDQPQHF

v_gene: TRBV7-9
j_gene: TRBJ1-2
abundance: few
d_gene: TRBD1
CDR3nt: TGTGCCAGCAGGCCTCCCCGGGACAGGGGGCTTTATGGCTACACCTTC
CDR3aa: CASRPPRDRGLYGYTF

v_gene: TRBV12-3/TRBV12-4
j_gene: TRBJ2-1
abundance: NA
d_gene: TRBD2
CDR3nt: TGTGCCAGCAGTTTCGGCAGGGAGGGGTTCTTC
CDR3aa: CASSFGREGFF

v_gene: TRBV3-1
j_gene: TRBJ2-5
abundance: NA
d_gene: NA
CDR3nt: TGTGCCAGCAGCCCACCGACTAGAAAAGAGACCCAGTACTTC
CDR3aa: CASSPPTRKETQYF

v_gene: TRBV6-2/TRBV6-3
j_gene: TRBJ2-2
abundance: few
d_gene: NA
CDR3nt: TGTGCCAGCAGTTTGCTCGCAGGGATTACCGGGGAGCTGTTTTTT
CDR3aa: CASSLLAGITGELFF

v_gene: TRBV11-2
j_gene: TRBJ2-3
abundance: NA
d_gene: NA
CDR3nt: TGTGCCAGCAGGGGGGAGCAGGGCCCCCCAGATACGCAGTATTTT
CDR3aa: CASRGEQGPPDTQYF

v_gene: TRBV9
j_gene: TRBJ2-7
abundance: few
d_gene: NA
CDR3nt: TGTGCCAGCAGCGTAGCTACGACAGGAAGCTCCTACGAGCAGTACTTC
CDR3aa: CASSVATTGSSYEQYF

v_gene: TRBV6-4
j_gene: TRBJ2-1
abundance: many
d_gene: TRBD1
CDR3nt: TGTGCCAGCAGTGACGAGACAGGGGTTTCAAATGAGCAGTTCTTC
CDR3aa: CASSDETGVSNEQFF

v_gene: TRBV4-2
j_gene: TRBJ1-3
abundance: few
d_gene: NA
CDR3nt: TGTGCCAGCAGCCAAGAAGGAGCTTTAGCTGGCTCTGGAAACACCATATATTTT
CDR3aa: CASSQEGALAGSGNTIYF

v_gene: TRBV20-1
j_gene: TRBJ2-5
abundance: many
d_gene: TRBD2
CDR3nt: TGCAGTGCCTCAAAAAGGACTAGGGAAGAGACCCAGTACTTC
CDR3aa: CSASKRTREETQYF

v_gene: TRBV5-5
j_gene: TRBJ1-5
abundance: many
d_gene: NA
CDR3nt: TGTGCCAGCAGCTTGGATTTCAGTCGCTCCAATCAGCCCCAGCATTTT
CDR3aa: CASSLDFSRSNQPQHF

v_gene: TRBV29-1
j_gene: TRBJ2-3
abundance: many
d_gene: NA
CDR3nt: TGCAGCGTTGAAGAAACCGGAGATACGCAGTATTTT
CDR3aa: CSVEETGDTQYF

v_gene: TRBV24-1
j_gene: TRBJ2-7
abundance: few
d_gene: NA
CDR3nt: TGTGCCACCAGTGACTCGGAAAGCTCCTACGAGCAGTACTTC
CDR3aa: CATSDSESSYEQYF

v_gene: TRBV20-1
j_gene: TRBJ1-2
abundance: many
d_gene: NA
CDR3nt: TGCAGTGCTAGAGCGACAGCTGACTATGGCTACACCTTC
CDR3aa: CSARATADYGYTF

v_gene: TRBV12-3/TRBV12-4
j_gene: TRBJ2-3
abundance: many
d_gene: NA
CDR3nt: TGTGCCAGCAGTCCATGGACAGAGGCTCTGACTAGCACAGATACGCAGTATTTT
CDR3aa: CASSPWTEALTSTDTQYF

v_gene: TRBV5-6
j_gene: TRBJ1-1
abundance: NA
d_gene: TRBD1
CDR3nt: TGTGCCAGCAGCTTGGGGGACAGCAAGAAAGCTTTCTTT
CDR3aa: CASSLGDSKKAFF

v_gene: TRBV2
j_gene: TRBJ2-5
abundance: NA
d_gene: NA
CDR3nt: TGTGCCAGCAGTGATCTAACCGAAGAGACCCAGTACTTC
CDR3aa: CASSDLTEETQYF

v_gene: TRBV30
j_gene: TRBJ2-1
abundance: NA
d_gene: NA
CDR3nt: TGTGCCTGGAGTAACGGGGGGCTAAACTCCTACAATGAGCAGTTCTTC
CDR3aa: CAWSNGGLNSYNEQFF

v_gene: TRBV7-9
j_gene: TRBJ1-1
abundance: few
d_gene: NA
CDR3nt: TGTGCCAGCAGCCCAAAAGCGGGGGGGTTCACTGAAGCTTTCTTT
CDR3aa: CASSPKAGGFTEAFF

v_gene: TRBV7-9
j_gene: TRBJ2-3
abundance: few
d_gene: NA
CDR3nt: TGTGCCAGCAGTCCCGTGCTTGGGGAGGCAGATACGCAGTATTTT
CDR3aa: CASSPVLGEADTQYF

v_gene: TRBV7-8
j_gene: TRBJ2-7
abundance: few
d_gene: NA
CDR3nt: TGTGCCAGCAGCTTACGGTTTGGTTTAGCCAGCACGGACTCCTCTTACGAGCAGTACTTC
CDR3aa: CASSLRFGLASTDSSYEQYF

v_gene: TRBV20-1
j_gene: TRBJ1-1
abundance: many
d_gene: NA
CDR3nt: TGCAGTGCTCCCTTAAGGGGAATAGTCGACACTGAAGCTTTCTTT
CDR3aa: CSAPLRGIVDTEAFF

v_gene: TRBV20-1
j_gene: TRBJ2-5
abundance: many
d_gene: TRBD1
CDR3nt: TGCAGTGCTAGGAACAGGGGAAGCAGAGAGACCCAGTACTTC
CDR3aa: CSARNRGSRETQYF

v_gene: TRBV5-1
j_gene: TRBJ1-3
abundance: many
d_gene: NA
CDR3nt: TGCGCCAGCAGCTTTAATGGAAACACCATATATTTT
CDR3aa: CASSFNGNTIYF

v_gene: TRBV7-2
j_gene: TRBJ1-1
abundance: NA
d_gene: NA
CDR3nt: TGTGCCAGCAGCTTTGACGCGAGAGGGAACACTGAAGCTTTCTTT
CDR3aa: CASSFDARGNTEAFF

v_gene: TRBV4-3
j_gene: TRBJ1-2
abundance: once
d_gene: TRBD1
CDR3nt: TGCGCCAGCAGCCAAGAAAGGGAAACAGGGGTGAATGGCTACACCTTC
CDR3aa: CASSQERETGVNGYTF

v_gene: TRBV12-3/TRBV12-4
j_gene: TRBJ1-2
abundance: many
d_gene: NA
CDR3nt: TGTGCCAGCAGTTTGGAGGGGACGGTGGAATATGGCTACACCTTC
CDR3aa: CASSLEGTVEYGYTF

v_gene: TRBV27
j_gene: TRBJ1-5
abundance: NA
d_gene: NA
CDR3nt: TGTGCCAGCAGTTTCGGAGGGCTAGCGCCCCAGCATTTT
CDR3aa: CASSFGGLAPQHF

v_gene: TRBV20-1
j_gene: TRBJ1-2
abundance: NA
d_gene: NA
CDR3nt: TGCAGTGCTAGAGATTTTAGTACAGAGGGGAACTATGGCTACACCTTC
CDR3aa: CSARDFSTEGNYGYTF

v_gene: TRBV7-2
j_gene: TRBJ1-1
abundance: few
d_gene: TRBD1
CDR3nt: TGTGCCAGCGGTTTCCCGTCCGACAGGGGTGAAGCTTTCTTT
CDR3aa: CASGFPSDRGEAFF

v_gene: TRBV4-2
j_gene: TRBJ1-5
abundance: few
d_gene: TRBD1
CDR3nt: TGTGCCAGCAGCCAAGGAGGGGACAGGGGTCTGCCCCAGCATTTT
CDR3aa: CASSQGGDRGLPQHF

v_gene: TRBV20-1
j_gene: TRBJ1-4
abundance: NA
d_gene: TRBD1
CDR3nt: TGCAGTGCTAGACCCCCCCGACAGGGGACAACTAATGAAAAACTGTTTTTT
CDR3aa: CSARPPRQGTTNEKLFF

v_gene: TRBV29-1
j_gene: TRBJ1-1
abundance: many
d_gene: TRBD1
CDR3nt: TGCAGCGTTTCAGGTCGAGGGGGCTTTGAAGCTTTCTTT
CDR3aa: CSVSGRGGFEAFF

v_gene: TRBV7-9
j_gene: TRBJ2-3
abundance: many
d_gene: NA
CDR3nt: TGTGCCAGCAGCCCCGGACAGATCACAGATACGCAGTATTTT
CDR3aa: CASSPGQITDTQYF

v_gene: TRBV2
j_gene: TRBJ2-5
abundance: NA
d_gene: NA
CDR3nt: TGTGCCAGCAGTGAAGCGGAGACCCAGTACTTC
CDR3aa: CASSEAETQYF

v_gene: TRBV20-1
j_gene: TRBJ1-4
abundance: NA
d_gene: NA
CDR3nt: TGCTGTGCTAGAGATCGGTTGGGGGCAACTAATGAAAAACTGTTTTTT
CDR3aa: CCARDRLGATNEKLFF